This TCR beta chain derives from a study of OX40 agonist ivuxolimab in advanced cancers. Study conclusions and caveats: Antigen specificity remained undetermined for the expanded peripheral T cells. At 0.1-3.0 mg/kg, partial responders had clonal expansion among the lowest observed.

Some clones are missing from TCRdb's copy, which holds only in-frame ones; the method was immunoSEQ multiplex PCR. The sample records just over 60,000 clones, under 95% being singletons. This CDR3 region has 16 residues. The germline V gene has CDR1 KGHSH and CDR2 LQKENI. J gave up 5 bases and V 7 bases, and 16 bases lay outside the gene matches. Notes on this clone: What it recognizes is unknown.

This TCR was sampled from an adult with an advanced solid tumor such as melanoma, head and neck, liver or kidney cancer. The chain combines TRBV18 with TRBJ2-5; TRBD1 agrees at 7 bases. The sequencing used CD4+ or CD8+ T cells sorted from blood, collected in a trial of the OX40 agonist ivuxolimab. CDR3 amino acids: CASYQGTGTEGETQYF. CDR3 bases: TGTGCCAGCTATCAGGGGACCGGGACAGAGGGCGAGACCCAGTACTTC. Complete variable domain (other parts from reference TRBV18 and TRBJ2-5): NAGVMQNPRHLVRRRGQEARLRCSPMKGHSHVYWYRQLPEEGLKFMVYLQKENIIDESGMPKERFSAEFPKEGPSILRIQQVVRGDSAAYFCASYQGTGTEGETQYFGPGTRLLVL.